This T cell receptor beta chain derives from a study of identical twins. Study outcomes and limitations: A lower insertion count was a feature of abundant cord blood beta clonotypes, with no such feature in memory repertoires.

This clonotype was seen more than once but under ten times. Its antigen is undetermined. CDR1 is DFQATT, CDR2 SNEGSKA, per germline (reference sequence). Trimming cost V 2 bases and J 3 bases, with 11 bases left between them. This CDR3 region has 14 residues. With template switching, a universal primer site was added, and the cDNA carried unique molecular identifiers. In TCRdb, the 5' RACE reads were re-called with MiXCR into one record per CDR3 protein. Altogether under 1 million distinct CDR3 sequences are present, over 9% being singletons, with the ten largest covering around 1.5%. The sample was also reused in another study, on yellow fever vaccine responses in identical twins.

The J gene is TRBJ2-1, the V gene TRBV20-1; possible D gene TRBD1, 6 bases. The receptor was isolated from a young woman in good health. The sample consisted of PBMCs. This CDR3 reads CSARHRAFYNEQFF. CDR3 coding DNA: TGCAGTGCTAGACACAGGGCTTTCTACAATGAGCAGTTCTTC.